This T cell receptor beta chain was sequenced for a study of blood T cell repertoires in COVID-19. The overall study: From the United States, Italy and Spain came samples of acute and convalescent COVID-19. Nucleic acid was either cDNA or gDNA, and it came from T cells, B-cell-depleted T cells, or PBMCs.

Sequencing was performed with immunoSEQ multiplex PCR; in TCRdb, only in-frame clones are kept and a portion is missing. The data contain around 50,000 clones, roughly 85% of them seen just once; the ten biggest clones take up less than 6%. This CDR3 has 14 amino acids. In germline, CDR1 is SGHDT, CDR2 YYEEEE. The V segment lost 0 bases and the J segment 7 bases; nucleotides outside the gene matches: 5. The rearrangement uses TRBV5-6 and TRBJ1-2, with 8 positions matching TRBD1. The TCR originated in a human donor in a cohort sampled during active COVID-19. The specimen sequenced was peripheral blood. The CDR3 DNA follows: TGTGCCAGCAGCTTGGGGACAGGGATCGGTGGCTACACCTTC. This codes for CASSLGTGIGGYTF.